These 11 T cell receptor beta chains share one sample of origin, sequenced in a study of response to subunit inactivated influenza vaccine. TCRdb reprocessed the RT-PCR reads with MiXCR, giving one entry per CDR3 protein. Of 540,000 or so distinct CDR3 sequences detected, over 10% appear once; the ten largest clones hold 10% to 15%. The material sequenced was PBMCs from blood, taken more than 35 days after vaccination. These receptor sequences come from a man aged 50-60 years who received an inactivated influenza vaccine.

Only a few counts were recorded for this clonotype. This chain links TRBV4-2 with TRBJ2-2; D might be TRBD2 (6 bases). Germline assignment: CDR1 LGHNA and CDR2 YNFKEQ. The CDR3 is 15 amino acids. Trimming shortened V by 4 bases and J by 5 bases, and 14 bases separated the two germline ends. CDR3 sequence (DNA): TGTGCCAGCAGCCCCCGGGACTTTACGACCGGGGAGCTGTTTTTT. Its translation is CASSPRDFTTGELFF.

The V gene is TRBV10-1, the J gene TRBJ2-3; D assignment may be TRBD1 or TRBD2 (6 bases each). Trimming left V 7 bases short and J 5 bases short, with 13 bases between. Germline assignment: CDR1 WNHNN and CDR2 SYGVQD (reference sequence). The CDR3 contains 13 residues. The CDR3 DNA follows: TGCGCCAGCATGCCGGGGGCAGGAGATACGCAGTATTTT. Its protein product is CASMPGAGDTQYF.

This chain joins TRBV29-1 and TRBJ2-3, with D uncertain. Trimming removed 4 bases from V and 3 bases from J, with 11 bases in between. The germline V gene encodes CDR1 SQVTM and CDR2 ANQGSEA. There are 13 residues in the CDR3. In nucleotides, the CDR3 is TGCAGCGTTGTGGCGGCCCGAACAGATACGCAGTATTTT. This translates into CSVVAARTDTQYF.

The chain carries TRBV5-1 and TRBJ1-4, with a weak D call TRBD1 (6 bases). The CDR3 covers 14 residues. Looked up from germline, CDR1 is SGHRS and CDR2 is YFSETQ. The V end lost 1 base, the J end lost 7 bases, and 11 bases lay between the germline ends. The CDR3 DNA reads TGCGCCAGCAGCTTGAGGGGGAATGTTGAAAAACTGTTTTTT. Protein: CASSLRGNVEKLFF.

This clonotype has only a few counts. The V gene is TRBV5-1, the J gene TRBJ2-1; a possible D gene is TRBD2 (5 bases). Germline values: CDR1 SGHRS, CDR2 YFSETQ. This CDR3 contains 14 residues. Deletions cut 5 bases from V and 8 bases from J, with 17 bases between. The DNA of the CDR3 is TGCGCCAGCAGTGTCTCGGCCCTGGGAGATGAGCAGTTCTTC. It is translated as CASSVSALGDEQFF. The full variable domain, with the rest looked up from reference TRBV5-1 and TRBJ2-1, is KAGVTQTPRYLIKTRGQQVTLSCSPISGHRSVSWYQQTPGQGLQFLFEYFSETQRNKGNFPGRFSGRQFSNSRSEMNVSTLELGDSALYLCASSVSALGDEQFFGPGTRLTVL.

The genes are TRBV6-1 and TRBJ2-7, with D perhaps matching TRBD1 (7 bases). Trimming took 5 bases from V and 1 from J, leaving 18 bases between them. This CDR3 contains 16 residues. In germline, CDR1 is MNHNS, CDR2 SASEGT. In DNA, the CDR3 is TGTGCCAGCAGTACGCGGCAGGGGGGCGGGTCCTACGAGCAGTACTTC. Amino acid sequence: CASSTRQGGGSYEQYF.

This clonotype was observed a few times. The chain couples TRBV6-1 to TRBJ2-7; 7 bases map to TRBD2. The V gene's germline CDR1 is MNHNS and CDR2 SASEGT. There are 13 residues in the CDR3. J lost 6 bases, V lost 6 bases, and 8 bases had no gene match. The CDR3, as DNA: TGTGCCAGCAGCCGACCCGGCGGGGGCGAGCAGTACTTC. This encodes CASSRPGGGEQYF.

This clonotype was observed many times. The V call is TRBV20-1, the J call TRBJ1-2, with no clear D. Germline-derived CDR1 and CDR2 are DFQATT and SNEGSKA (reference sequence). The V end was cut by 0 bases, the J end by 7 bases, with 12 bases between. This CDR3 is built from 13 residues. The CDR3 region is CSARDWRKGGYTF. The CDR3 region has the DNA TGCAGTGCTAGAGATTGGCGGAAGGGTGGCTACACCTTC.

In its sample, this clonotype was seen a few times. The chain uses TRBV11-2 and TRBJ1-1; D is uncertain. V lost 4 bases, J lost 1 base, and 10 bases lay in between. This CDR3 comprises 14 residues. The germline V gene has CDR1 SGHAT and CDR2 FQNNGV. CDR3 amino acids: CASSSTHRNTEAFF. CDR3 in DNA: TGTGCCAGCAGCTCCACCCATCGGAACACTGAAGCTTTCTTT. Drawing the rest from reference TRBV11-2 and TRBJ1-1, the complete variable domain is EAGVAQSPRYKIIEKRQSVAFWCNPISGHATLYWYQQILGQGPKLLIQFQNNGVVDDSQLPKDRFSAERLKGVDSTLKIQPAKLEDSAVYLCASSSTHRNTEAFFGQGTRLTVV.

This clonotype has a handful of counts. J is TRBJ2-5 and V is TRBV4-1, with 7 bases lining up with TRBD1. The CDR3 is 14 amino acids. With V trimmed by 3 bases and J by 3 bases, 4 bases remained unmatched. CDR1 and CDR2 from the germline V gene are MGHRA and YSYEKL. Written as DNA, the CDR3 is TGCGCCAGCAGCCAGGGACAGATCGAAGAGACCCAGTACTTC. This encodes CASSQGQIEETQYF.

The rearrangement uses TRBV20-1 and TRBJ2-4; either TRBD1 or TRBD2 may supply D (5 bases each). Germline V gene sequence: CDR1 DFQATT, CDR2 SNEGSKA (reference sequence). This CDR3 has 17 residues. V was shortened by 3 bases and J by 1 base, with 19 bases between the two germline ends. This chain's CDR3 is CSARETRAWGAKNIQYF. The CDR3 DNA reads TGCAGTGCTAGGGAGACCCGGGCCTGGGGGGCCAAAAACATTCAGTACTTC.